These 25 T cell receptor beta chains originate from one sample sequenced in a study of tumor-infiltrating lymphocytes in primary liver carcinoma. cDNA specific to TCR beta was made from around 470 ng of total RNA, with a constant-region primer employed for priming. Sequencing libraries for TCR beta derived from three nested multiplex PCR rounds that used slightly modified ARM-PCR. In the first two PCR rounds, TRBV1-TRBV30 forward primers were paired with a C-beta reverse primer, and each round lasted approximately 9 cycles. TCRdb re-analysed the multiplex PCR reads in MiXCR, keeping a single row per CDR3 protein. The sample includes approximately 110,000 distinct CDR3 sequences, around two thirds of them seen just once. The study co-extracted DNA and RNA from approximately 20-30 mg of unsorted bulk tissue. Sequenced input: liver tumor tissue from sampling region 1. The subset here: tumor region T1, superior pole. The source is a woman in her sixties or seventies with primary liver carcinoma and hepatitis B virus infection.

Points on this clonotype: Given the absence of the conserved phenylalanine or tryptophan at the CDR3 end, a read error is likely. V gene TRBV11-3 combines with J gene TRBJ2-1; TRBD2 matches 7 bases. The CDR3 runs 18 residues. The germline V gene has CDR1 SGHNT and CDR2 YENEEA. For the CDR3, the DNA is TGCGCCAGCAGCTTAGGTCGAGGCGGGAGTGCCGGCTACAATGAGCAGTTCTTA. This codes for CASSLGRGGSAGYNEQFL.

This clonotype has at least ten counts. The chain links TRBV7-9 to TRBJ2-4; TRBD2 matches 7 bases. CDR3 size: 12 residues. J lost 7 bases, V lost 6 bases, and 3 bases had no gene match. Germline V CDR1 and CDR2: SEHNR, FQNEAQ (reference sequence). The CDR3 loop reads CASSLGGNIQYF. CDR3 bases: TGTGCCAGCAGTCTCGGGGGGAACATTCAGTACTTC. The whole variable domain, remainder taken from reference TRBV7-9 and TRBJ2-4, is DTGVSQNPRHKITKRGQNVTFRCDPISEHNRLYWYRQTLGQGPEFLTYFQNEAQLEKSRLLSDRFSAERPKGSFSTLEIQRTEQGDSAMYLCASSLGGNIQYFGAGTRLSVL.

Turning to this clonotype: The junction does not match germline at one end; this may be a read error. This sequence joins TRBV11-2 and TRBJ1-1; D remains ambiguous. The CDR3 runs to 13 residues. The germline V gene encodes CDR1 SGHAT and CDR2 FQNNGV. CDR3: CASSPIMNTEALF. The CDR3 DNA is TGTGCCAGCAGCCCTATAATGAACACTGAAGCTTTGTTT.

This clonotype was detected once. The chain carries TRBV5-5 and TRBJ2-6, with D hard to call. The V gene lost 4 bases and the J gene lost 4 bases, with 15 bases spanning the gap. The CDR3 has 16 residues. In germline, CDR1 is SGHKS, CDR2 YYEKEE (reference sequence). This CDR3 is CASSPDDHSGANVLTF. Written as DNA, the CDR3 is TGTGCCAGCAGCCCCGACGACCACTCCGGGGCCAACGTCCTGACTTTC. The whole variable domain, remainder taken from reference TRBV5-5 and TRBJ2-6, is DAGVTQSPTHLIKTRGQQVTLRCSPISGHKSVSWYQQVLGQGPQFIFQYYEKEERGRGNFPDRFSARQFPNYSSELNVNALLLGDSALYLCASSPDDHSGANVLTFGAGSRLTVL.

In the case of this clonotype: A junction boundary mismatches the germline segment, possibly from a read error. The chain carries TRBV10-3 and TRBJ2-6, with 7 bases lining up with TRBD1. CDR1 ENHRY and CDR2 SYGVKD come from the germline V gene. This CDR3 has 19 residues. CDR3 DNA: TGTGCCACCAGTGAGCCTGACGGACAGGCCAACTCTGGGGCCAACGTCCTGACTTTC. It codes for CATSEPDGQANSGANVLTF.

In its sample, this clonotype was seen once. Possible read error: a much larger clone is one base away. The chain uses TRBV12-3 or TRBV12-4 and TRBJ1-1, with D possibly being TRBD1 (5 bases). The CDR3 spans 15 residues. V was pared by 1 base and J by 5 bases, with 14 bases between. CDR3 DNA: TGTGCCAGCAGTTTAGGGGGTGGGGCGACTACTGAAGCTTTCTTT. This sequence encodes CASSLGGGATTEAFF.

On this clonotype itself: Likely a read error: the CDR3 ends without its conserved phenylalanine or tryptophan. The rearrangement uses TRBV11-2 and TRBJ2-7; 13 bases line up with TRBD2. The CDR3 runs 16 residues. Germline assignment: CDR1 SGHAT and CDR2 FQNNGV. The CDR3 loop is CASSLGLGLAGAEQYS. The CDR3 nucleotides are TGTGCAAGCAGCTTAGGCCTTGGACTAGCGGGGGCCGAGCAGTACTCC.

The chain couples TRBV12-3 or TRBV12-4 to TRBJ2-1; 8 bases are shared with TRBD2. This CDR3 is built from 17 residues. The ends lost 3 bases at V and 7 bases at J; junction bases unmatched: 14. In DNA form, the CDR3 reads TGTGCCAGCAGTTTGGGTGAGTGGTCCAGCGGGAGTAATGAGCAGTTCTTC. It specifies CASSLGEWSSGSNEQFF.

In regard to this clonotype: A read error is possible here, since a much larger clone lies one base away. The chain joins TRBV29-1 to TRBJ1-4; D is uncertain. Germline V gene sequence: CDR1 SQVTM, CDR2 ANQGSEA. This CDR3 is built from 15 residues. CDR3 sequence: CGVGEGSGTNEKLFF. CDR3 DNA: TGCGGCGTTGGGGAAGGGAGTGGTACTAATGAAAAACTGTTTTTT.

A remark on this clonotype: One base away lies a much larger clone, so this may be a sequencing read error. This sequence joins TRBV28 and TRBJ2-5; D perhaps matches TRBD2 (5 bases). The CDR3 covers 17 residues. Germline values: CDR1 MDHEN, CDR2 SYDVKM. The CDR3 DNA follows: TGTGCCGGCAGTTTGCAAACTAGAGGCGATCTCCAAGAGACCCAGTACTTC. Translating it yields CAGSLQTRGDLQETQYF.

The V call is TRBV11-1, the J call TRBJ2-5, with D tentatively TRBD1 (5 bases). The CDR3 has 14 amino acids. The germline CDR1 and CDR2 sequences are SGHAT and FQDESV (reference sequence). Trimming removed 2 bases at V and 5 bases at J, with 12 bases between. This CDR3 reads CASSLFRDEETQYF. CDR3 nucleotides: TGTGCCAGCAGCTTATTCAGGGATGAGGAGACCCAGTACTTC. Together with reference TRBV11-1 and TRBJ2-5, the CDR3 gives the full variable domain: EAEVAQSPRYKITEKSQAVAFWCDPISGHATLYWYRQILGQGPELLVQFQDESVVDDSQLPKDRFSAERLKGVDSTLKIQPAELGDSAMYLCASSLFRDEETQYFGPGTRLLVL.

The chain joins TRBV11-2 to TRBJ2-5; 12 bases are a match to TRBD2. Germline trimming cut 9 bases from V and 5 bases from J; bases unmatched to any gene: 10. Germline assignment: CDR1 SGHAT and CDR2 FQNNGV. This CDR3 region has 15 residues. The CDR3 loop is CASSLLAGGVETQYF. The CDR3 DNA reads TGTGCCAGTAGCCTACTAGCGGGAGGCGTGGAGACCCAGTACTTC.

The V call is TRBV10-1, the J call TRBJ2-7; 14 nucleotides agree with TRBD2. Trimming cost V 4 bases and J 2 bases; bases outside gene matches: 10. Germline CDR1 reads WNHNN; CDR2 reads SYGVQD (reference sequence). The CDR3 runs 18 residues. The CDR3 region has the DNA TGCGCCAGCAGTGGGACTAGCGGGAGGCCCAGGGACCCCTACGAGCAGTACTTC. Its protein is CASSGTSGRPRDPYEQYF.

Regarding this clonotype: A much bigger clone sits one base away, suggesting this may be a read error. The gene calls are TRBV5-1 and TRBJ2-1, with D uncertain. The CDR3 contains 14 residues. The germline CDR1 and CDR2 sequences are SGHRS and YFSETQ. CDR3 bases: TGCGCCGGCAGCTTTACCCTAGGCTACAATGAGCAGTTCTTC. Its protein is CAGSFTLGYNEQFF.

There are many counts of this clonotype. The chain links TRBV12-5 to TRBJ2-1, with 11 bases matching TRBD2. The CDR3 consists of 17 residues. With 0 bases clipped from V and 7 bases from J, the junction kept 8 bases outside the gene matches. Germline-derived CDR1 and CDR2 are LGHNT and FRNRAP. This CDR3 is CASGLVFGLAGGNEQFF. The CDR3 DNA follows: TGTGCTAGTGGTTTGGTATTCGGGCTAGCGGGAGGAAATGAGCAGTTCTTC.

In the case of this clonotype: The conserved phenylalanine or tryptophan normally closing the CDR3 is absent here, so this likely arose from a read error. The DNA of the CDR3 is TGTGCCAGCAGTTTGTGGACTAGTGGCTACAATGAGCAGTTCTCC. This encodes CASSLWTSGYNEQFS. V gene TRBV12-3 or TRBV12-4 combines with J gene TRBJ2-1, with 7 bases matching TRBD2. With V trimmed by 3 bases and J by 3 bases, 5 bases remained unmatched. There are 15 residues in the CDR3.

This clonotype occurred once. The germline gene is not matched at one end of the junction; a read error may be the cause. This chain uses TRBV12-3 or TRBV12-4 with TRBJ2-1, with D uncertain. CDR3 length: 17 residues. CDR3 sequence reads: CANSPHPRSMAYNEQFF. The CDR3 coding sequence is TGTGCCAACAGTCCGCACCCGAGAAGTATGGCCTACAATGAGCAGTTCTTC.

V is TRBV11-2 and J is TRBJ2-1; D call uncertain. Germline V gene data show CDR1 as SGHAT and CDR2 as FQNNGV. V lost 1 base to trimming and J lost 6 bases, with 22 bases between them. The CDR3 sequence is 18 residues long. CDR3 coding DNA: TGTGCCAGCAGCTTAGGTGGTAGCTGTAGACTTCAATGCAATGAGCAGTTCTTC. Translation gives CASSLGGSCRLQCNEQFF.

This clonotype was seen many times. This sequence joins TRBV29-1 and TRBJ2-3, with TRBD2 identical over 11 bases. V lost 7 bases and J lost 4; bases outside the gene matches: 7. Germline V gene data show CDR1 as SQVTM and CDR2 as ANQGSEA. The CDR3 sequence is 14 residues long. CDR3: CSATLAGGADTQYF. CDR3 sequence (DNA): TGCAGCGCAACTCTAGCGGGAGGAGCAGATACGCAGTATTTT.

About this clonotype itself: One end of the junction is discordant with germline, which a read error may explain. The chain carries TRBV28 and TRBJ2-1; 9 nucleotides agree with TRBD1. CDR1 and CDR2 (germline): MDHEN, SYDVKM. This CDR3 comprises 13 residues. The chain's CDR3 is CASSKDRGDDQFF. CDR3 coding DNA: TGTGCCAGCAGCAAGGACAGGGGCGATGATCAGTTCTTC.

In its sample, this clonotype was seen a few times. A much larger clone differs from this one at a single base, so this may be a read error. This rearrangement joins TRBV12-3 or TRBV12-4 to TRBJ1-1; D not certain. CDR3 length: 11 amino acids. The DNA of the CDR3 is TGTGCCTGCAGTTTAACCACTGAAGCTTTCTTT. Protein: CACSLTTEAFF.

This clonotype appeared many times. V is TRBV5-4 and J is TRBJ2-3; weak D call: TRBD2 (6 bases). Trimming pared 3 bases from V and 7 bases from J, leaving 15 bases between. Germline V gene lookup returns CDR1 SGHNT and CDR2 YYREEE (reference sequence). This CDR3 has 14 residues. The CDR3 here is CASSSGTPVNTQYF. CDR3 DNA sequence: TGTGCCAGCAGCTCCGGGACTCCCGTTAATACGCAGTATTTT.

As regards this clonotype: The CDR3 ends on some other residue instead of the conserved phenylalanine or tryptophan, so this is likely a read error. CDR3 DNA: TGTGCCAGCAGCCCGGGACGGAGGAACACTGAAGCTTTCCTT. Amino acids: CASSPGRRNTEAFL. This rearrangement joins TRBV12-3 or TRBV12-4 to TRBJ1-1; perhaps TRBD1 as D (5 bases). V gave up 6 bases and J gave up 1 base, with 12 bases separating them. The CDR3 is made up of 14 amino acids.

This clonotype was picked up many times. The chain carries TRBV29-1 and TRBJ2-3; maybe TRBD2 (5 bases). CDR3 size: 14 residues. Germline CDR1 reads SQVTM; CDR2 reads ANQGSEA. Trimming left V 6 bases short and J 1 base short, with 14 bases between. The CDR3 loop reads CSVLERTGTDTQYF. The CDR3 DNA reads TGCAGCGTCCTCGAGCGGACGGGCACAGATACGCAGTATTTT.

This clonotype was counted only a few times. This sequence joins TRBV5-1 and TRBJ1-4; D perhaps matches TRBD1 (6 bases). This CDR3 has 14 residues. Germline CDR1 reads SGHRS; CDR2 reads YFSETQ. Trimming left V 0 bases short and J 7 bases short, with 10 bases between. Here the CDR3 reads CASSLGPGVEKLFF. Written as DNA, the CDR3 is TGCGCCAGCAGCTTGGGGCCAGGGGTTGAAAAACTGTTTTTT.